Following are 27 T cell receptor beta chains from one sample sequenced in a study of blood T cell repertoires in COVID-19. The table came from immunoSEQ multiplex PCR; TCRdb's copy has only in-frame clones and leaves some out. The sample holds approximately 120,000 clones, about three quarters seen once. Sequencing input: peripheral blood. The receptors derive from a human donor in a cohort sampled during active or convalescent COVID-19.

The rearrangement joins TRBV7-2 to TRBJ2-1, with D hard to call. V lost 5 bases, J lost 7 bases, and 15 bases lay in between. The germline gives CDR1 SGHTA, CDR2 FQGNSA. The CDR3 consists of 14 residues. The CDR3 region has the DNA TGTGCCAGCAGCGTGGCAGCGCAAGTAAATGAGCAGTTCTTC. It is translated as CASSVAAQVNEQFF.

The CDR3: CASSLRTGGAGGKGPEQYF. Here the CDR3 DNA reads TGTGCCAGCAGTTTACGGACAGGGGGCGCCGGGGGGAAAGGGCCCGAGCAGTACTTC. The V and J genes are TRBV28 and TRBJ2-7, with 11 bases that match TRBD1. The V segment lost 2 bases and the J segment 6 bases; nucleotides outside the gene matches: 18. The CDR3 is 19 amino acids. Germline V gene sequence: CDR1 MDHEN, CDR2 SYDVKM.

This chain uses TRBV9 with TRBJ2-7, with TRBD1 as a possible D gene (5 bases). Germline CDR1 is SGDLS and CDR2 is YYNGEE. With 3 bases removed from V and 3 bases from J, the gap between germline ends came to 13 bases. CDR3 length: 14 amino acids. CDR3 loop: CASSARAGYYEQYF. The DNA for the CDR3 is TGTGCCAGCAGCGCTAGGGCAGGGTACTACGAGCAGTACTTC.

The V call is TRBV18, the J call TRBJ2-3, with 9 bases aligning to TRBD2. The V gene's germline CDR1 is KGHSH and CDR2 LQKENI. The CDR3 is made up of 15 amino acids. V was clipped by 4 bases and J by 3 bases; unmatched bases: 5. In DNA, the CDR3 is TGTGCCAGCTCACGTAGCGGGGGCCGGACAGATACGCAGTATTTT. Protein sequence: CASSRSGGRTDTQYF.

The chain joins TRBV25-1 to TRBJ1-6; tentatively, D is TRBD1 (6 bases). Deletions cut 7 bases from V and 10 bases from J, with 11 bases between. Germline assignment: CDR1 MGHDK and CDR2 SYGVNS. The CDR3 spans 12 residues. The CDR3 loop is CASNRARSPLHF. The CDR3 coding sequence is TGTGCCAGCAACAGGGCTCGGTCACCCCTCCACTTT. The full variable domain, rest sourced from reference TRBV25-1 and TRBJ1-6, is EADIYQTPRYLVIGTGKKITLECSQTMGHDKMYWYQQDPGMELHLIHYSYGVNSTEKGDLSSESTVSRIRTEHFPLTLESARPSHTSQYLCASNRARSPLHFGNGTRLTVT.

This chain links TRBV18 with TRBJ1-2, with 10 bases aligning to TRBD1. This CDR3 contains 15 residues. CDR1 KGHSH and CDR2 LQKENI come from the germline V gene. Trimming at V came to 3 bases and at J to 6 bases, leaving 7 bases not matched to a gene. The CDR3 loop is CASSPTDDRGHGYTF. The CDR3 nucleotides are TGTGCCAGCTCACCCACGGACGACAGGGGGCATGGCTACACCTTC. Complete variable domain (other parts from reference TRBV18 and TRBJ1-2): NAGVMQNPRHLVRRRGQEARLRCSPMKGHSHVYWYRQLPEEGLKFMVYLQKENIIDESGMPKERFSAEFPKEGPSILRIQQVVRGDSAAYFCASSPTDDRGHGYTFGSGTRLTVV.

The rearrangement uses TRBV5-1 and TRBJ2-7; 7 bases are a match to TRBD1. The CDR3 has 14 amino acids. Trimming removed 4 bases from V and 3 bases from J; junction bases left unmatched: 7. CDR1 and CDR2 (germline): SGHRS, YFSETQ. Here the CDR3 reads CASSPGQALYEQYF. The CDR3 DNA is TGCGCCAGCAGCCCTGGACAGGCTCTCTACGAGCAGTACTTC.

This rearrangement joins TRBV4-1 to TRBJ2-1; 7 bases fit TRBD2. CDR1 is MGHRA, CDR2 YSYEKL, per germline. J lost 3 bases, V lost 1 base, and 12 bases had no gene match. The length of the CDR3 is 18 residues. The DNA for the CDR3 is TGCGCCAGCAGCCAAGCTCCCGGAAAGCCTAGCGGCTACAATGAGCAGTTCTTC. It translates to CASSQAPGKPSGYNEQFF.

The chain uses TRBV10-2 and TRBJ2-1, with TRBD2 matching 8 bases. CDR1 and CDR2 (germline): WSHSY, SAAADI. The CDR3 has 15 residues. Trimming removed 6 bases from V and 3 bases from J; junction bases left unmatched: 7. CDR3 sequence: CASRVAGGDYNEQFF. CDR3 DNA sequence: TGCGCCAGCAGAGTAGCCGGGGGGGACTACAATGAGCAGTTCTTC.

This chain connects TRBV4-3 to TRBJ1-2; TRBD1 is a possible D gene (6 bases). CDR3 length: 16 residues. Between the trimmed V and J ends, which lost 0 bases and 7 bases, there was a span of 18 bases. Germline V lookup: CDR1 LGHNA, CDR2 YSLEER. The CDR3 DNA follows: TGCGCCAGCAGCCAAGAAAGGCTAGGTGGGGGCGCTGGCTACACCTTC. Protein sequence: CASSQERLGGGAGYTF.

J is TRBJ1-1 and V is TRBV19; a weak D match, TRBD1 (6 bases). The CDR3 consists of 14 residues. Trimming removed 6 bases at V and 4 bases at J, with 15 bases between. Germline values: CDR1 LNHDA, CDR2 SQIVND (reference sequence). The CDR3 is CASRRQAKGTEAFF. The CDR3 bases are TGTGCCAGTAGGAGACAGGCGAAGGGCACTGAAGCTTTCTTT.

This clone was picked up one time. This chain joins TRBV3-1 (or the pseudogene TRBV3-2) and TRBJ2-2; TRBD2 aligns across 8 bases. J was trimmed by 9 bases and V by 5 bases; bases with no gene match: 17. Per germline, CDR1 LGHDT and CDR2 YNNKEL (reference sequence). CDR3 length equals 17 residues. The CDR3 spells CASSSLAGGFTLRELFF. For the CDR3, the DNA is TGTGCCAGCAGCTCCCTGGCGGGGGGCTTTACATTGCGGGAGCTGTTTTTT.

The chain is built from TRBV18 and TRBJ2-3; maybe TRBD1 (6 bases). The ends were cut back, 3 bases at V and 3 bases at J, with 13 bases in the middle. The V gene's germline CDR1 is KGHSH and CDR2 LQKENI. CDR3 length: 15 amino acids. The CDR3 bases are TGTGCCAGCTCACCCTTGGCAGGGGTTACAGATACGCAGTATTTT. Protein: CASSPLAGVTDTQYF.

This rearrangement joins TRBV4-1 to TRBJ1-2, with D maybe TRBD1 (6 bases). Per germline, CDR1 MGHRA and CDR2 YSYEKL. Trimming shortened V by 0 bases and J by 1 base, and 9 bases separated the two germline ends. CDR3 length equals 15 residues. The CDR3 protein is CASSQDPGVNYGYTF. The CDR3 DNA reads TGCGCCAGCAGCCAAGATCCAGGGGTTAACTATGGCTACACCTTC.

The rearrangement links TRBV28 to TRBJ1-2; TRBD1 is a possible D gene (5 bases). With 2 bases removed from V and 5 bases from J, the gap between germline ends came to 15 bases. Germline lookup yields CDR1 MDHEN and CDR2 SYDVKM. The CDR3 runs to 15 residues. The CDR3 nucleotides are TGTGCCAGCAGTTTACCGCACAGGATTTTGTATGGCTACACCTTC. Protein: CASSLPHRILYGYTF.

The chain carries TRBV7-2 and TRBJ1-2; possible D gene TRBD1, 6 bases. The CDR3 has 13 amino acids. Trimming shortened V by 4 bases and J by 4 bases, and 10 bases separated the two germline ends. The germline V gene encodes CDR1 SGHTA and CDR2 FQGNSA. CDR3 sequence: CASSSTGTYGYTF. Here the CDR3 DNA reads TGTGCCAGCAGCTCTACAGGGACCTATGGCTACACCTTC.

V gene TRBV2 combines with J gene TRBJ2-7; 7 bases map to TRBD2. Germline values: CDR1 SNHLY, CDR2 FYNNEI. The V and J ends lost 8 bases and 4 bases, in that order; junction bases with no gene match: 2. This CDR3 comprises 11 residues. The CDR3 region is CASLLAYEQYF. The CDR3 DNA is TGTGCCAGCCTACTAGCGTACGAGCAGTACTTC.

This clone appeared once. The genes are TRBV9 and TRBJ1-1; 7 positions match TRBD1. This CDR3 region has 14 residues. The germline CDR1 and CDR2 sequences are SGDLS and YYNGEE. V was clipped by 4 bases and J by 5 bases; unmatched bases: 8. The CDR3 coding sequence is TGTGCCAGCAGCACTCACGACAGGGTAACTGAAGCTTTCTTT. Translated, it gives CASSTHDRVTEAFF.

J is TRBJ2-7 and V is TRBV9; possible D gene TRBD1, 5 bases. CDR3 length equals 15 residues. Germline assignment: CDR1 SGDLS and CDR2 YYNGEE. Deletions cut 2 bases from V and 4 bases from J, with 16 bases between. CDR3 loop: CASSVGLGARYEQYF. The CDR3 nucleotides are TGTGCCAGCAGCGTGGGTCTAGGGGCTCGATACGAGCAGTACTTC. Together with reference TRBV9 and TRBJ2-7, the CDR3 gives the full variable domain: DSGVTQTPKHLITATGQRVTLRCSPRSGDLSVYWYQQSLDQGLQFLIQYYNGEERAKGNILERFSAQQFPDLHSELNLSSLELGDSALYFCASSVGLGARYEQYFGPGTRLTVT.

CDR3 DNA: TGTGCCAGTAGACCCGGGGCTAGCGCAGCCGGGGAGCTGTTTTTT. Its translation: CASRPGASAAGELFF. The rearrangement joins TRBV19 to TRBJ2-2, with a tentative D call TRBD2 (6 bases). The length of the CDR3 is 15 residues. Germline CDR1 is LNHDA and CDR2 is SQIVND (reference sequence). Trimming shortened V by 6 bases and J by 6 bases, and 17 bases separated the two germline ends.

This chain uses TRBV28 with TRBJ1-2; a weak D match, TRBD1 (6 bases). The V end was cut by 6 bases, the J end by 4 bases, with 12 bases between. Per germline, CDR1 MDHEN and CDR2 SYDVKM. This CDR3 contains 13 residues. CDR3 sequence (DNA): TGTGCCAGCAGCCTCACAGGGTTCTATGGCTACACCTTC. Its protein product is CASSLTGFYGYTF.

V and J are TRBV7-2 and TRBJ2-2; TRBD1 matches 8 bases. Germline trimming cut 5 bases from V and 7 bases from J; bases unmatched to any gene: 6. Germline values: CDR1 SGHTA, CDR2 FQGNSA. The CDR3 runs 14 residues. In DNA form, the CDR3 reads TGTGCCAGCAGCCTAAGACAGGGGATCGGGGAGCTGTTTTTT. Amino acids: CASSLRQGIGELFF.

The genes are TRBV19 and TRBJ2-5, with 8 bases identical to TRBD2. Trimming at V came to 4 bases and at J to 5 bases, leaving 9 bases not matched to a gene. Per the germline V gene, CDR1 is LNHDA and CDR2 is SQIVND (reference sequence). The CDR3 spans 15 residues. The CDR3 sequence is CASSTPRGGRETQYF. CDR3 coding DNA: TGTGCCAGTAGTACCCCCCGGGGGGGGCGGGAGACCCAGTACTTC.

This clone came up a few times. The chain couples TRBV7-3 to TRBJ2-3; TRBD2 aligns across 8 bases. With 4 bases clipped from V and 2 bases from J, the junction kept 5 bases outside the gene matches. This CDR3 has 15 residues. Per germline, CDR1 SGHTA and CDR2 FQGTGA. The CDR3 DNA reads TGTGCCAGCAGCTCCGGGGGGGGACCCACAGATACGCAGTATTTT. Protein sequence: CASSSGGGPTDTQYF.

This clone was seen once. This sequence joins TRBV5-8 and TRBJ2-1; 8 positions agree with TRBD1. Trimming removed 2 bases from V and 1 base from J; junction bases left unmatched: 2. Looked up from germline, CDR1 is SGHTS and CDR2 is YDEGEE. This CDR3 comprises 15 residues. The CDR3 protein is CASSFDRGSYNEQFF. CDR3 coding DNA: TGTGCCAGCAGCTTCGACAGGGGTTCCTACAATGAGCAGTTCTTC.

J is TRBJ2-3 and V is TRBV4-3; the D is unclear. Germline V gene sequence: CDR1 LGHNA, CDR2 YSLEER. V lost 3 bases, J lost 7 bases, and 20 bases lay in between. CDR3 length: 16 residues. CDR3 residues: CASSQASNLRVHTQYF. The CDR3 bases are TGCGCCAGCAGCCAGGCTAGTAACCTCCGGGTTCATACGCAGTATTTT.

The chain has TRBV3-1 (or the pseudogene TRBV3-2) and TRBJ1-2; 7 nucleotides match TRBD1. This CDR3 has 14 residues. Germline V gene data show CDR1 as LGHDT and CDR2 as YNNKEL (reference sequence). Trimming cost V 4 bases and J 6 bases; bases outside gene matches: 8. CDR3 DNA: TGTGCCAGCAGCCTCGACGACAGGGTTCATGGCTACACCTTC. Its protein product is CASSLDDRVHGYTF.